Listed below are T cell receptor beta chains from one sample, sequenced in a study of chemoradiotherapy in HPV16-positive cancers. The assay was immunoSEQ multiplex PCR, and TCRdb's table has in-frame clones only and misses some. There are about 12,000 clones in the sample; 75% to 90% occur only once, and 20% to 25% lies in the top ten. Source: blood, taken from a patient who underwent chemoradiotherapy. These receptors were obtained from a human donor with HPV-associated anogenital cancer. Each CDR3 is given with its conserved first and last residue. The D gene is left open where the match is weak. The size of a clone is reported for some rows only, either as once, few or many, or as a class for expanded clones.

v_call	j_call	clone_size	d_call	cdr3_aa	cdr3_nt
TRBV9	TRBJ1-2	NA	NA	CASSVASQLGGYTF	TGTGCCAGCAGCGTAGCTTCTCAACTCGGTGGCTACACCTTC
TRBV7-2	TRBJ1-1	NA	NA	CASSLMGYTEAFF	TGTGCCAGCAGCTTAATGGGGTACACTGAAGCTTTCTTT
TRBV29-1	TRBJ1-5	NA	NA	CSVGRDLETTPNQPQHF	TGCAGCGTTGGGCGGGACCTTGAAACGACTCCAAATCAGCCCCAGCATTTT
TRBV5-1	TRBJ1-6	NA	TRBD1	CASSQTPTGGGSPLHF	TGCGCCAGCAGCCAGACGCCGACAGGGGGCGGTTCACCCCTCCACTTT
TRBV4-3	TRBJ2-6	NA	NA	CASSQGAGTGANVLTF	TGCGCCAGCAGCCAAGGGGCCGGAACTGGGGCCAACGTCCTGACTTTC
TRBV12-5	TRBJ2-7	NA	NA	CASGLVAGGAPYEQYF	TGTGCTAGTGGTTTGGTAGCTGGGGGGGCGCCATACGAGCAGTACTTC
TRBV19	TRBJ1-5	NA	TRBD1	CASSYRTGGNQPQHF	TGTGCCAGTAGTTATCGAACAGGGGGGAATCAGCCCCAGCATTTT
TRBV28	TRBJ2-3	NA	TRBD2	CASSPLLLAGGTDTQYF	TGTGCCAGCAGCCCTCTTCTACTAGCGGGAGGTACAGATACGCAGTATTTT
TRBV25-1	TRBJ2-2	NA	NA	CASSTRRGNTGELFF	TGTGCCAGCAGTACTCGCAGGGGAAACACCGGGGAGCTGTTTTTT
TRBV2	TRBJ2-5	once	NA	CASSERGTALETQYF	TGTGCCAGCAGTGAACGCGGGACTGCCTTAGAGACCCAGTACTTC
TRBV5-1	TRBJ2-6	NA	TRBD2	CASSTRGGGSGANVLTF	TGCGCCAGCAGCACCCGGGGCGGGGGTTCTGGGGCCAACGTCCTGACTTTC